This T cell receptor (beta chain) was captured in a study of CD8 T cells in ankylosing spondylitis. The study, taken as a whole, reports: There was reportedly significant enrichment of clones that were disease-linked in matched ankylosing spondylitis synovial fluid. Relatively scarce in peripheral blood, disease-linked clones were CD8+.

Germline V gives CDR1 SGDLS, CDR2 YYNGEE. Trimming took 3 bases from V and 0 from J, leaving 7 bases between them. The CDR3 loop spans 13 amino acids. This clonotype showed up many times. Its target is not known. One entry per CDR3 protein results from TCRdb running MiXCR on the 5' RACE reads. The repertoire holds about 42,000 distinct CDR3 sequences, less than 3% seen once, with about 4.8% in the top ten. The sample taken for sequencing was blood, either unsorted or a sorted T cell fraction (not recorded which). The TCR originated in a male donor with ankylosing spondylitis or in good health (not recorded which). V usage is TRBV9 and J usage is TRBJ2-7, with TRBD2 as a possible D gene (6 bases). In DNA, the CDR3 is TGTGCCAGCAGCGGCGGGGCCTCCTACGAGCAGTACTTC. Translation: CASSGGASYEQYF.